Sequencing of this TCR beta chain was carried out in a study of blood T cell repertoires in COVID-19. Study-level information: PBMCs, B-cell-depleted T cells, or T cells were the source of the cDNA or gDNA that made up the material.

Authors' processing steps: Estimation of nucleated cell counts was performed using reference gene primer amplification. Profiling relied on immunoSEQ multiplex PCR, and the TCRdb table lists in-frame clones only, not all of them. V and J calls and clone size are as listed in that table; D and trimming were resolved from the DNA. Among some 140,000 clones listed, roughly four fifths were seen once. CDR3 length equals 13 residues. Trimming removed 5 bases at V and 8 bases at J, with 12 bases between. The germline gives CDR1 KGHSH, CDR2 LQKENI. The clonotype was recovered from a human donor in a cohort sampled during active COVID-19. This chain uses TRBV18 with TRBJ2-2, with TRBD2 as a possible D gene (5 bases). Sequenced: peripheral blood. In nucleotides, the CDR3 is TGTGCCAGCTCATCGGCACGGGAAGGGGAGCTGTTTTTT. Translated: CASSSAREGELFF.